A single TCR beta chain is shown here with its context. The V gene end was trimmed by 7 bases and the J gene end by 2 bases; junction bases not matched to a gene: 13. Per the germline V gene, CDR1 is SGHRS and CDR2 is YFSETQ. The CDR3 spans 16 residues. The sample belongs to a study of blood T cell repertoires in COVID-19. Overall study: COVID-19 samples, acute and convalescent, were from the United States, Italy and Spain. PBMCs, B-cell-depleted T cells, or T cells provided the cDNA or gDNA that made up the material.

The authors' processing: Scientists estimated how many nucleated cells there were by amplifying reference gene primers. Using immunoSEQ multiplex PCR, the repertoire was profiled, and TCRdb retains in-frame clones only, with some absent. V, J and clone size reflect that table, while D and trimming were determined from the DNA. Seen here are approximately 110,000 clones, 90% observed once, and the top ten hold 4.6%. The rearrangement uses TRBV5-1 and TRBJ2-3, with 7 positions matching TRBD2. Specimen: peripheral blood. This sequence originates from a woman in her forties or fifties with acute or convalescent COVID-19. DNA of the CDR3: TGCGCCAGCTTTGAGGGACGGCTAGCGGTCACAGATACGCAGTATTTT. It encodes CASFEGRLAVTDTQYF.